This T cell receptor beta chain appears in the sequencing data of a study of beta chain features in type 1 diabetes. As every portion of the isolated RNA was reverse transcribed, the sequencing read expressed TCRB transcripts. TCRdb keeps only in-frame clones here, not all; method: immunoSEQ multiplex PCR. The sample yields approximately 400,000 clones, about 15% seen once. CDR1 is MGHRA, CDR2 YSYEKL, per germline. This CDR3 spans 15 amino acids. V lost 7 bases and J 3 bases, leaving 19 bases between the germline ends. The TCR comes from a woman between 18 and 29 years old in good health. The chain is built from TRBV4-1 and TRBJ2-7; the D gene is possibly TRBD1 (6 bases). The sequenced sample was naive CD4+ T cells from blood. The CDR3 DNA reads TGCGCCAGCACCGAAGGGTGGGGACACCACTACGAGCAGTACTTC. Protein sequence: CASTEGWGHHYEQYF.